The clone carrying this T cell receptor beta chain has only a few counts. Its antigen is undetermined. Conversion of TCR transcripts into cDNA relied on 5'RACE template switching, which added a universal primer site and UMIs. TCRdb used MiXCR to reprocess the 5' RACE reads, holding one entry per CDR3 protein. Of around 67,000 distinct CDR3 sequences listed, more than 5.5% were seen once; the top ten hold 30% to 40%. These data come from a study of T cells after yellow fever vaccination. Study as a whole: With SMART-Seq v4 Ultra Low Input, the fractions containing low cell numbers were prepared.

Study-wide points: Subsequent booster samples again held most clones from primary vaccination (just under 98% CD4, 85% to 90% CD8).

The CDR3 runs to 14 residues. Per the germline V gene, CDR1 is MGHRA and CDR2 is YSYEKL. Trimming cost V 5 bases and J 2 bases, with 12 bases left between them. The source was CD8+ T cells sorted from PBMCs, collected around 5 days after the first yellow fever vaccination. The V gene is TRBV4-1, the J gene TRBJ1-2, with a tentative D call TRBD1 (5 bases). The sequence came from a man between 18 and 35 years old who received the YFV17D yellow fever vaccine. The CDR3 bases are TGCGCCAGCAGCAGGGACGGGGGAAACTATGGCTACACCTTC. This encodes CASSRDGGNYGYTF.